This TCR beta chain was identified during a study of regulatory T cells in long-lasting Graves disease. Study-level information: To qualify as persistent, Graves' disease required over 5 years of antithyroid drugs with positive TSH receptor antibodies.

Time point noted: persistent/refractory GD, antithyroid drugs over 5 years with positive TRAb. Making the TCR library involved RNA that had been extracted from PBMCs. Guidelines of the American Thyroid Association were used to diagnose Graves' disease. Relying on iRepertoire HTBI primers and Arm-PCR of CDR3 regions, the team built TCR beta libraries. Authors' analysis steps: Detected in the samples were 62 TRBV and under 15 TRBJ segments. One entry per CDR3 protein results from TCRdb running MiXCR on the multiplex PCR reads. These V and J calls originate from TCRdb's pipeline instead of the authors' own analysis. Among a few hundred thousand distinct CDR3 sequences listed, around 20% were seen once. CDR3 length: 15 residues. Trimming took 0 bases from V and 4 from J, leaving 12 bases between them. CDR1 is MNHEY and CDR2 is SVGEGT in the germline V gene. In its sample, this clonotype was seen many times. Its antigen is not identified.

Study results and limitations: TRBV28, TRBJ1-2 and TRBJ2-5 emerged as the favored segments in persistent disease.

This material consisted of peripheral blood mononuclear cells (PBMCs), taken when the disease was refractory, from a patient treated with antithyroid drugs. This receptor was identified in a female donor with Graves disease. The chain recombines TRBV6-2 or TRBV6-3 with TRBJ1-1; D might be TRBD1 (5 bases). In nucleotides, the CDR3 is TGTGCCAGCAGTTACTCGTCGGGACGGAGCACTGAAGCTTTCTTT. Protein sequence: CASSYSSGRSTEAFF.